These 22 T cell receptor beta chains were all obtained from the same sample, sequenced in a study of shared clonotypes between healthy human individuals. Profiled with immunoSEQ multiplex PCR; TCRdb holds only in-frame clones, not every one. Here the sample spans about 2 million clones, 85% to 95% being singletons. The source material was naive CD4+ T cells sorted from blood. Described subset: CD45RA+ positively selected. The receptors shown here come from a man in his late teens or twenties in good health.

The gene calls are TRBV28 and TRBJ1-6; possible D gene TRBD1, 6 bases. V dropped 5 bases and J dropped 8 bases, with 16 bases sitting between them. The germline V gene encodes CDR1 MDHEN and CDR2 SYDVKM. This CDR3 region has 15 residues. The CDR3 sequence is CASSLGIQGDSPLHF. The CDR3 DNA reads TGTGCCAGCAGTCTCGGGATACAGGGAGATTCACCCCTCCACTTT.

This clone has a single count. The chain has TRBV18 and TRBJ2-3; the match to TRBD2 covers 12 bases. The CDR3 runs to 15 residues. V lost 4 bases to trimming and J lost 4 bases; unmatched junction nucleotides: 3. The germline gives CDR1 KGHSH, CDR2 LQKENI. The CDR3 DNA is TGTGCCAGCTCACGGACTAGCGGGAAGGCAGATACGCAGTATTTT. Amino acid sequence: CASSRTSGKADTQYF.

The CDR3 region has the DNA TGTGCCAGCAAACTCGGCGAAGGGAACACTGAAGCTTTCTTT. Translating it yields CASKLGEGNTEAFF. The V gene is TRBV18, the J gene TRBJ1-1; the D is unclear. CDR1 is KGHSH, CDR2 LQKENI, per germline. The CDR3 has 14 residues. V shed 8 bases and J shed 1 base, with 14 bases lying between them.

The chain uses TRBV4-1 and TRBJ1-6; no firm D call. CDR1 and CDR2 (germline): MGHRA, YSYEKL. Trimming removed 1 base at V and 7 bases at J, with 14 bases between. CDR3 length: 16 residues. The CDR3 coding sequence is TGCGCCAGCAGCCAAGCCCGGGGAGCCGGGAATTCACCCCTCCACTTT. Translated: CASSQARGAGNSPLHF.

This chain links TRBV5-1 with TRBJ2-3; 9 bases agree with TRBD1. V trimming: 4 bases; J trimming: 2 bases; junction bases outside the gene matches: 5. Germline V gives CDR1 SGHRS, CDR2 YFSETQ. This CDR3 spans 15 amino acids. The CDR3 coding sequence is TGCGCCAGCAGCGGGGGACAGGGAAACACAGATACGCAGTATTTT. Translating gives CASSGGQGNTDTQYF. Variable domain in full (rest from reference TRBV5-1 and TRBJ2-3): KAGVTQTPRYLIKTRGQQVTLSCSPISGHRSVSWYQQTPGQGLQFLFEYFSETQRNKGNFPGRFSGRQFSNSRSEMNVSTLELGDSALYLCASSGGQGNTDTQYFGPGTRLTVL.

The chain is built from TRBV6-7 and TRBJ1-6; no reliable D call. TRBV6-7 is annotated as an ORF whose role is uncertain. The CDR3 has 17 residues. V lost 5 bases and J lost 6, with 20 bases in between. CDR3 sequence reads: CASSHHRVPERNSPLHF. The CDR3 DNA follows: TGTGCCAGCAGTCATCACCGGGTCCCAGAGCGTAATTCACCCCTCCACTTT.

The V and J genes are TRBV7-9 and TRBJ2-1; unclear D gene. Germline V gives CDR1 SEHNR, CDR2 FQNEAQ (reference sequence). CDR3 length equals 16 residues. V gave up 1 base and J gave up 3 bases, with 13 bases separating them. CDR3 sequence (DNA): TGTGCCAGCAGCTTAGGAGTAGGATTAGGCTACAATGAGCAGTTCTTC. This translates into CASSLGVGLGYNEQFF.

The CDR3 region has the DNA TGTGCCAGCAGCTTCTCGTTAGGCCAGGCTAATCAGCCCCAGCATTTT. Translating gives CASSFSLGQANQPQHF. The chain couples TRBV5-6 to TRBJ1-5; D call uncertain. In germline, CDR1 is SGHDT, CDR2 YYEEEE. This CDR3 has 16 residues. V lost 2 bases, J lost 4 bases, and 16 bases lay in between.

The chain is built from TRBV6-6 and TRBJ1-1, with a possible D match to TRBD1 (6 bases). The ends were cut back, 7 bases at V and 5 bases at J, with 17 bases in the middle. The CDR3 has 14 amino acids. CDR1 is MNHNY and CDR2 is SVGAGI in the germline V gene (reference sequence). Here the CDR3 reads CASNPSQGRTEAFF. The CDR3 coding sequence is TGTGCCAGCAACCCCTCACAGGGACGAACTGAAGCTTTCTTT.

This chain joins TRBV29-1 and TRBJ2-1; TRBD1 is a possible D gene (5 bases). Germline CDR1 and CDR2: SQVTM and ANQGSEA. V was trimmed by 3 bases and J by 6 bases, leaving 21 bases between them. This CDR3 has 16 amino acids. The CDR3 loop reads CSVDEPDSLWSNEQFF. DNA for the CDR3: TGCAGCGTTGACGAACCCGACAGCCTTTGGAGCAATGAGCAGTTCTTC.

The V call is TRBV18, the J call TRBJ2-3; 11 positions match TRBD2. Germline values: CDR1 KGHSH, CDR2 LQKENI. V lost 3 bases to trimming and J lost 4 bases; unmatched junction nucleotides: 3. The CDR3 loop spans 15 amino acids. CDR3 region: CASSPTSGAADTQYF. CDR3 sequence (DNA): TGTGCCAGCTCACCGACTAGCGGGGCTGCAGATACGCAGTATTTT.

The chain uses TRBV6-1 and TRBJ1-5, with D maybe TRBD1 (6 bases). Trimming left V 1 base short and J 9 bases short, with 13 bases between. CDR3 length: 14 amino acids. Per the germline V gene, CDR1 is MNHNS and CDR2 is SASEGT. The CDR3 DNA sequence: TGTGCCAGCAGTGAAGAAACAGGGCGTCGGCCCCAGCATTTT. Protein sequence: CASSEETGRRPQHF.

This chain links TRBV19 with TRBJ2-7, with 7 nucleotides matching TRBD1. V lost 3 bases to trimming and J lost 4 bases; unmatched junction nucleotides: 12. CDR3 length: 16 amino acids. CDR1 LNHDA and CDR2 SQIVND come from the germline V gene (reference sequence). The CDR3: CASSMGLTGKTYEQYF. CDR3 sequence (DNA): TGTGCCAGTAGTATGGGATTGACAGGGAAGACGTACGAGCAGTACTTC. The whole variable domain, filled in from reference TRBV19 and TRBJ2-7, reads DGGITQSPKYLFRKEGQNVTLSCEQNLNHDAMYWYRQDPGQGLRLIYYSQIVNDFQKGDIAEGYSVSREKKESFPLTVTSAQKNPTAFYLCASSMGLTGKTYEQYFGPGTRLTVT.

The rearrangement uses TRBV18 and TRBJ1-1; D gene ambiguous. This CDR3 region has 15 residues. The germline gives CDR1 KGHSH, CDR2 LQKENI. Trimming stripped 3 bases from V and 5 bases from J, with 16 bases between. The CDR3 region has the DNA TGTGCCAGCTCACCCCTAAATCCCCCTTATACTGAAGCTTTCTTT. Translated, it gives CASSPLNPPYTEAFF.

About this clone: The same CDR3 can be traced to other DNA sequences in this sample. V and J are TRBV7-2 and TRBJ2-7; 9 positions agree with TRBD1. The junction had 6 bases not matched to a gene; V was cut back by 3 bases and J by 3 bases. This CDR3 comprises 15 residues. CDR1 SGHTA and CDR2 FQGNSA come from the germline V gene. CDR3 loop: CASSLGQGRVYEQYF. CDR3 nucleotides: TGTGCCAGCAGCTTGGGACAGGGAAGGGTCTACGAGCAGTACTTC.

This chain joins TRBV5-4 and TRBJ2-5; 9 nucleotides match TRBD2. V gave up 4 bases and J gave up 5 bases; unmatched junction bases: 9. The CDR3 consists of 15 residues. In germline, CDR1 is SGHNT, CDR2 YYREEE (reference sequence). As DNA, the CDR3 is TGTGCCAGCAGCATTAGCGGGAGAACTGGGGAGACCCAGTACTTC. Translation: CASSISGRTGETQYF.

CDR3 in DNA: TGTGCCAGTAGTGATAGGCGGACAGCCCAAGGTGTTGAAGCTTTCTTT. Translated, it gives CASSDRRTAQGVEAFF. The rearrangement links TRBV19 to TRBJ1-1; perhaps TRBD1 as D (6 bases). The CDR3 sequence is 16 residues long. V was clipped by 5 bases and J by 7 bases, with 23 bases between them. Germline CDR1 LNHDA, CDR2 SQIVND (reference sequence). The full variable domain, its missing parts supplied by reference TRBV19 and TRBJ1-1, is DGGITQSPKYLFRKEGQNVTLSCEQNLNHDAMYWYRQDPGQGLRLIYYSQIVNDFQKGDIAEGYSVSREKKESFPLTVTSAQKNPTAFYLCASSDRRTAQGVEAFFGQGTRLTVV.

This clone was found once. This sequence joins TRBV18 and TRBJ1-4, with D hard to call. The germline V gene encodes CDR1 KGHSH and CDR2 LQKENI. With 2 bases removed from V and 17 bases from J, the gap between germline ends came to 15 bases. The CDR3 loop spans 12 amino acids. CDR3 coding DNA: TGTGCCAGCTCACCAGTTGACGGAGGGATTTTTTTT. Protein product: CASSPVDGGIFF.

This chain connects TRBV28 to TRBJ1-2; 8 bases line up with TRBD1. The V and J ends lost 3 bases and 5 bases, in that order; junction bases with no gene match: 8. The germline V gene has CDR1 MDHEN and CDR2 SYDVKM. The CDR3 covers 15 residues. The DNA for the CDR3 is TGTGCCAGCAGTTTGTTGGACAGGGTAAGGTATGGCTACACCTTC. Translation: CASSLLDRVRYGYTF.

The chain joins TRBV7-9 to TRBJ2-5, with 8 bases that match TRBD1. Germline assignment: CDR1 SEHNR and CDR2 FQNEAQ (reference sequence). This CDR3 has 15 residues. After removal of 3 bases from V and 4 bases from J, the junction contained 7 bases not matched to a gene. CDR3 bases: TGTGCCAGCAGCTTGGGACAGGTTTTGAGAGAGACCCAGTACTTC. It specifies CASSLGQVLRETQYF. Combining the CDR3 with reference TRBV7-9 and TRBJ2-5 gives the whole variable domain DTGVSQNPRHKITKRGQNVTFRCDPISEHNRLYWYRQTLGQGPEFLTYFQNEAQLEKSRLLSDRFSAERPKGSFSTLEIQRTEQGDSAMYLCASSLGQVLRETQYFGPGTRLLVL.

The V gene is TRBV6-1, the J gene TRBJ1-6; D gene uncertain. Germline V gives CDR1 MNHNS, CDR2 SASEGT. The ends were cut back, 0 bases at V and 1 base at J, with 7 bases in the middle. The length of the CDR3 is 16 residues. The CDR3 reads CASSEASQSYNSPLHF. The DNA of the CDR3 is TGTGCCAGCAGTGAAGCTTCACAGTCCTATAATTCACCCCTCCACTTT.

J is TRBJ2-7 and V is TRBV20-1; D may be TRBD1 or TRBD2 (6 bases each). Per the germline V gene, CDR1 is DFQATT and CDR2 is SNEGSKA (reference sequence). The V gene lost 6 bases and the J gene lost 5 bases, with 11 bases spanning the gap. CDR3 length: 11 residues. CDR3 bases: TGCAGTGCGGGGGGCCAGAACGAGCAGTACTTC. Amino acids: CSAGGQNEQYF.